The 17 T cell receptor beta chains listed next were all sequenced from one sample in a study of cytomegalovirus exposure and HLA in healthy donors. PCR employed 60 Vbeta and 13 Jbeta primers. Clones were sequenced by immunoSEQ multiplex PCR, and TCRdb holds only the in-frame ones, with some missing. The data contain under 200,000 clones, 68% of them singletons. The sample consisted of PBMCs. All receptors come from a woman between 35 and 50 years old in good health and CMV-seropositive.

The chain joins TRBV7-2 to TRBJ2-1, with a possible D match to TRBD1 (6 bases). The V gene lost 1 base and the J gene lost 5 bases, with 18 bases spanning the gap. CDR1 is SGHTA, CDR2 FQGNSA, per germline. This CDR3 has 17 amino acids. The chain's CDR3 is CASSLVVGQLADNEQFF. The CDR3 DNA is TGTGCCAGCAGCTTAGTGGTTGGACAGCTTGCGGACAATGAGCAGTTCTTC.

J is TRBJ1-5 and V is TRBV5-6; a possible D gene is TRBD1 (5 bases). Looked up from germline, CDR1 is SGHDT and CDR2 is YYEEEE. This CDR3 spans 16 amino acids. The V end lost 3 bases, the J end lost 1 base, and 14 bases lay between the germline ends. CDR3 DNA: TGTGCCAGCAGCTCTGGTGGGGGGTTCAGCAATCAGCCCCAGCATTTT. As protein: CASSSGGGFSNQPQHF.

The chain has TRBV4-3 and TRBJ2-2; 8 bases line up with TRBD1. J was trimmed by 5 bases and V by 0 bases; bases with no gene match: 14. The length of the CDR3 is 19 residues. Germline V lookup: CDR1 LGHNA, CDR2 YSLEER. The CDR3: CASSQDQGAWRGETGELFF. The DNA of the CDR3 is TGCGCCAGCAGCCAAGATCAGGGGGCTTGGCGGGGCGAAACCGGGGAGCTGTTTTTT.

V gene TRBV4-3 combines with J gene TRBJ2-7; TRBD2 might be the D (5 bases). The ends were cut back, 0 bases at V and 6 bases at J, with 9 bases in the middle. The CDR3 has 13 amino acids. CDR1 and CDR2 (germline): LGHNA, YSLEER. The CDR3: CASSQDPRGEQYF. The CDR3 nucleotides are TGCGCCAGCAGCCAAGATCCCCGGGGCGAGCAGTACTTC.

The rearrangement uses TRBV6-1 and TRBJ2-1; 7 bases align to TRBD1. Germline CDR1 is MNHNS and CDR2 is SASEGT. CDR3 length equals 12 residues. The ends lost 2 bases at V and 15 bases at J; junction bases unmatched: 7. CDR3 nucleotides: TGTGCCAGCAGTGAAAGCAGGGGACAGCGGTTCTTC. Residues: CASSESRGQRFF.

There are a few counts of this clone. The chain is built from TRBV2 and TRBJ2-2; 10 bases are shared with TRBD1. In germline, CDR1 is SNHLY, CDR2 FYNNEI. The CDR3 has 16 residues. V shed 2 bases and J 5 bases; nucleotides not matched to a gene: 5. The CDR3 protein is CASSERDRGVTGELFF. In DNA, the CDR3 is TGTGCCAGCAGTGAAAGGGACAGGGGTGTAACCGGGGAGCTGTTTTTT. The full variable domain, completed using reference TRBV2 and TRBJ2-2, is EPEVTQTPSHQVTQMGQEVILRCVPISNHLYFYWYRQILGQKVEFLVSFYNNEISEKSEIFDDQFSVERPDGSNFTLKIRSTKLEDSAMYFCASSERDRGVTGELFFGEGSRLTVL.

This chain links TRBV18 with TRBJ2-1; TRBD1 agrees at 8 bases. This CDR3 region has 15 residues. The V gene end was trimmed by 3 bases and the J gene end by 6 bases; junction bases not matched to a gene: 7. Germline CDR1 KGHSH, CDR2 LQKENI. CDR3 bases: TGTGCCAGCTCACCTCGACAGGGGTTGAGCAATGAGCAGTTCTTC. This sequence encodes CASSPRQGLSNEQFF.

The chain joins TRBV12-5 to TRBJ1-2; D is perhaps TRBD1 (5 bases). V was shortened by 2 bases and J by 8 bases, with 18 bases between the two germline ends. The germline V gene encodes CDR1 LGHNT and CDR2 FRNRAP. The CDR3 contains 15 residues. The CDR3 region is CASGLIIPGIEGYTF. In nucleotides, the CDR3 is TGTGCTAGTGGTTTGATTATCCCAGGGATAGAGGGCTACACCTTC.

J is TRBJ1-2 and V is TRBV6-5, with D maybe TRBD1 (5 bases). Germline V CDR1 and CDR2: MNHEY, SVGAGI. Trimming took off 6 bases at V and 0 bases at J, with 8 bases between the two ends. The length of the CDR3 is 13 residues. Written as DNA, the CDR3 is TGTGCCAGCAGAAAACAGGCTAACTATGGCTACACCTTC. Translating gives CASRKQANYGYTF.

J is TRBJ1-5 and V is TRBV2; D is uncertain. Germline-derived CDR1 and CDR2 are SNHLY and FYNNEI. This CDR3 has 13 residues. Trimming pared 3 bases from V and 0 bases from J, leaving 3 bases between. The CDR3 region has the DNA TGTGCCAGCAGTGACGTTAGCAATCAGCCCCAGCATTTT. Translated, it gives CASSDVSNQPQHF.

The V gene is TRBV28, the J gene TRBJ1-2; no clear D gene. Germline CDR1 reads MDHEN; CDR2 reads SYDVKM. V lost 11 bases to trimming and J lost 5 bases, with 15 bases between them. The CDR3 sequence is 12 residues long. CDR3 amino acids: CACGQAAYGYTF. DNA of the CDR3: TGTGCCTGCGGTCAAGCAGCTTATGGCTACACCTTC.

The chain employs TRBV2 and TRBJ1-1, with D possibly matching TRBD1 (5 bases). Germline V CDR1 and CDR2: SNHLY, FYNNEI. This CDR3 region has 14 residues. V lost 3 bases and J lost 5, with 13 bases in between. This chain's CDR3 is CASSESRDRTEAFF. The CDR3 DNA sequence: TGTGCCAGCAGTGAGAGCAGGGATAGAACTGAAGCTTTCTTT. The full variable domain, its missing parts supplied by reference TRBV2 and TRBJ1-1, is EPEVTQTPSHQVTQMGQEVILRCVPISNHLYFYWYRQILGQKVEFLVSFYNNEISEKSEIFDDQFSVERPDGSNFTLKIRSTKLEDSAMYFCASSESRDRTEAFFGQGTRLTVV.

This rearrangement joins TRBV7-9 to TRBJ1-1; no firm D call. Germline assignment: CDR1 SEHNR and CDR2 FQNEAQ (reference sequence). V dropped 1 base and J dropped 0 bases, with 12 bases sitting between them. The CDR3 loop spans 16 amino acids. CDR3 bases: TGTGCCAGCAGCTTAGTGCAGGAATTCATGAACACTGAAGCTTTCTTT. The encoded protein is CASSLVQEFMNTEAFF.

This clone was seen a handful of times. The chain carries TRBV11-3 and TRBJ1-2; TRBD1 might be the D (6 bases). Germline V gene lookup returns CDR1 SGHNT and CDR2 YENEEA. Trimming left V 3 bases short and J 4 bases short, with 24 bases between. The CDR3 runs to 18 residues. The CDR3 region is CASSFPQVEGEGIYGYTF. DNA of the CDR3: TGTGCCAGCAGCTTCCCCCAGGTAGAGGGGGAGGGTATCTATGGCTACACCTTC.

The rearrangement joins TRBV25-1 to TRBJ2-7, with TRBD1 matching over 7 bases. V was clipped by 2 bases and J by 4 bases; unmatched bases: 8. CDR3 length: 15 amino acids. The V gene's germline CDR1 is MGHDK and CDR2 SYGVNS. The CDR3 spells CASSETRQGRYEQYF. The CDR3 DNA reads TGTGCCAGCAGTGAAACCCGACAGGGACGATACGAGCAGTACTTC.

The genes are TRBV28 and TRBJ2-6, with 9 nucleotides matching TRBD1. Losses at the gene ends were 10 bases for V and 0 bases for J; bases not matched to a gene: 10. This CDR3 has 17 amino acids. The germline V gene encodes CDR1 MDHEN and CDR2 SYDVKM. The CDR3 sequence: CATRNDRGSSGANVLTF. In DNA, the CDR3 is TGTGCCACTCGAAATGACAGGGGGAGCTCTGGGGCCAACGTCCTGACTTTC.

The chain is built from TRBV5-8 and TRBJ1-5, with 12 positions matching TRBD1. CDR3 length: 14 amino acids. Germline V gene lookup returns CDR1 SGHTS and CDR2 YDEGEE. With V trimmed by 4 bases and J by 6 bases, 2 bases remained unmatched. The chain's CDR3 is CASSTGQGAQPQHF. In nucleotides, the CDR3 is TGTGCCAGCAGCACGGGACAGGGGGCTCAGCCCCAGCATTTT.